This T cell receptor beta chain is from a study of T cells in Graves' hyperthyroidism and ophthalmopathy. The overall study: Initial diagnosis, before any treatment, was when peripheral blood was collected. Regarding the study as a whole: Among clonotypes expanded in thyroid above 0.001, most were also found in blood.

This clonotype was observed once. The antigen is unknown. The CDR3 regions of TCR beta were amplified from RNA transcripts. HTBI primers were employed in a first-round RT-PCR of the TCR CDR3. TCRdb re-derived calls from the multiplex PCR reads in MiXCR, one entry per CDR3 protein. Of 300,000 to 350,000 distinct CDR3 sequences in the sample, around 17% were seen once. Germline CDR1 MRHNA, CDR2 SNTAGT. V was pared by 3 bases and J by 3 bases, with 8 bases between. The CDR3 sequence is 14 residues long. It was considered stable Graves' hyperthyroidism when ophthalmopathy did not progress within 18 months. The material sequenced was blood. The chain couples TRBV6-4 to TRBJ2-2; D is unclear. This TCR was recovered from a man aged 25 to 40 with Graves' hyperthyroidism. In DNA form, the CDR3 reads TGTGCCAGCAGTGAGAATGGGGACACCGGGGAGCTGTTTTTT. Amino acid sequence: CASSENGDTGELFF.